Sequencing of this T cell receptor beta chain was carried out in a study of regulatory T cells in long-lasting Graves disease (dated by TCRdb to the early 2020s). At the level of the whole study: To count as having persistent Graves' disease, a patient had to have received antithyroid drug treatment for over 5 years with TSH receptor autoantibodies remaining persistently positive. This study used TCR sequencing and RNA sequencing of peripheral blood to compare persistent Graves' disease patients against newly diagnosed Graves' disease patients. The study took place in China and was registered as a clinical trial. TCR sequencing covered 13 persistent and approximately 20 newly diagnosed Graves' disease patients, 33 samples in total. Antithyroid drugs had been taken for 8.5 to 12 years on average by persistent Graves' disease patients in the clinical cohort.

The sample's time point label is to be understood as: persistent/refractory GD, antithyroid drugs over 5 years with positive TRAb. For both TCR sequencing and RNA sequencing, RNA was extracted from PBMCs using TRIzol. Graves' disease was diagnosed according to American Thyroid Association guidelines. The patients came from an endocrinology department in Xi'an, China. From each patient, approximately 9 milliliters of peripheral blood was collected into an EDTA anticoagulant tube. Ficoll Paque Plus density gradient separation was used to isolate PBMCs, and no additional T cell sorting was done. An Agilent 2100 Bioanalyzer and agarose gel were used to assess RNA quality, and a NanoDrop 2000 was used to measure RNA concentration. Libraries came from multiplex PCR. The sequencing machine was an Illumina HiSeq 4000. TCR beta libraries were built with iRepertoire HTBI primers and Arm-PCR amplification of CDR3 regions. Gel purification was performed on PCR products prior to sequencing. Per the authors' processing: A total of under 80 TRBV and some 15 TRBJ segments were identified across samples and were used for gene usage analysis of CDR3 amino acid clonotypes. COPE and FqMerger were used to merge the filtered high-quality paired reads into contigs. BLAST was used to align contigs to IMGT TRBV, TRBD and TRBJ reference genes, with CDR3 defined following IMGT. Any clonotype with a frequency above 0.1% was classified as a highly expanded clone. Shannon entropy served as the measure of repertoire diversity, while the Gini coefficient captured V-J evenness. A clonotype found in more than one individual was treated as public. Starting from the raw public reads, TCRdb applied fastp trimming at Q25, assembled clones with MiXCR and retained in-frame beta chains. Every CDR3 protein is listed once, alongside the most common genes and DNA of its rows. TCRdb, not the original authors, processed these V and J calls. The sample table contains about 310,000 distinct CDR3 sequences; only one count was recorded for around 20% of them. The ten largest make up roughly 56% of the sample.

Study-level results and caveats: Patients with persistent disease shared more public clonotypes (about 3,000) than newly diagnosed patients did (about 970). The study examined only peripheral blood because the primary lesion, thyroid tissue, could not be accessed. Sequencing and analysis were limited to the TCR beta chain. Lower TCR Shannon entropy and fewer highly expanded clones were observed in persistent Graves' disease patients than in newly diagnosed patients, which suggested clonal expansion. The authors acknowledged the small sample size as a limitation that may reduce accuracy.

The sample holds a few counts of this clonotype. Its antigen remains undetermined. Nothing much larger sits one base from this clone, and base qualities are not available. The receptor was derived from a female donor with Graves disease. Material: peripheral blood mononuclear cells (PBMCs), obtained when the disease was refractory, from a patient treated with antithyroid drugs.

At the DNA level, the sequence is TGTGCCAGCAGCCCGCGACTAGCGGGAGACGAGCAGTACTTC. This codes for CASSPRLAGDEQYF. In this chain, TRBV7-9 is recombined with TRBJ2-7; 12 nucleotides in the junction match TRBD2. Via the germline V gene (reference sequence), CDR1 is SEHNR and CDR2 FQNEAQ. Taken from cysteine to phenylalanine, the CDR3 has 14 residues. Left in the record is the CDR3 DNA by itself, 42 bases read in frame from the first base. V loses 5 bases at its end and J loses 5 bases; junction bases beyond the gene matches: 4.